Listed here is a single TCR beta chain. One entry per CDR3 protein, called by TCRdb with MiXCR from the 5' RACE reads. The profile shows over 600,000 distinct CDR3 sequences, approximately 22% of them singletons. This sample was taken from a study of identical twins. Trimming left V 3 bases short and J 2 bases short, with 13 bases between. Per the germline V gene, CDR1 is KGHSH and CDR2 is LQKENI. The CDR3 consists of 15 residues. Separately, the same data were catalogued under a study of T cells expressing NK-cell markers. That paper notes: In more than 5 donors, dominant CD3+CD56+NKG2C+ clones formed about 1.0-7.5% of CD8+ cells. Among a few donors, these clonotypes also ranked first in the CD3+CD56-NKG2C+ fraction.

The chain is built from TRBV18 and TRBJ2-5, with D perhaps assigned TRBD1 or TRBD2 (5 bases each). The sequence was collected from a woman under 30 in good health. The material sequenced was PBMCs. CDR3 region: CASSPGWDGQETQYF. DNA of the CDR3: TGTGCCAGCTCACCCGGTTGGGACGGACAAGAGACCCAGTACTTC. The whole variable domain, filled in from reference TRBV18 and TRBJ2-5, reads NAGVMQNPRHLVRRRGQEARLRCSPMKGHSHVYWYRQLPEEGLKFMVYLQKENIIDESGMPKERFSAEFPKEGPSILRIQQVVRGDSAAYFCASSPGWDGQETQYFGPGTRLLVL.